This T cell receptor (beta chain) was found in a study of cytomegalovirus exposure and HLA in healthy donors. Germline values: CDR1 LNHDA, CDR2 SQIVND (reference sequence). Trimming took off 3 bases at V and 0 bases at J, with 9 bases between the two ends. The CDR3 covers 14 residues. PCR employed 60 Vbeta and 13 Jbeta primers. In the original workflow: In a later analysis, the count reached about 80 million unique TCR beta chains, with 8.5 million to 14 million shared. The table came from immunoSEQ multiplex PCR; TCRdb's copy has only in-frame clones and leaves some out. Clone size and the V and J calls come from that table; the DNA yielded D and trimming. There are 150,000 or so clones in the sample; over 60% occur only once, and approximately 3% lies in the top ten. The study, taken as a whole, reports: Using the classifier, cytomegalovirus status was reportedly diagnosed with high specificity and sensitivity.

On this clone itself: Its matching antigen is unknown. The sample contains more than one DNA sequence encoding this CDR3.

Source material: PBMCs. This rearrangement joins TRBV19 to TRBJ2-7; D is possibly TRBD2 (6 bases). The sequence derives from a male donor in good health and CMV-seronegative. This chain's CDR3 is CASSITGSSYEQYF. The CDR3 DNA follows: TGTGCCAGTAGTATTACCGGGAGCTCCTACGAGCAGTACTTC.